The 10 T cell receptor beta chains reported below all come from one sample, sequenced in a study of technical replicates of blood from several donors. Here immunoSEQ multiplex PCR was the method, and the copy in TCRdb shows in-frame clones only, minus some. The table lists more than 90,000 clones, approximately 94% of them singletons. Sequenced input: T cells isolated from PBMCs. These receptors were obtained from a human donor in good health.

The V call is TRBV27, the J call TRBJ2-1, with 7 bases lining up with TRBD2. CDR3 length: 13 amino acids. Trimming removed 5 bases from V and 6 bases from J; junction bases left unmatched: 4. The germline CDR1 and CDR2 sequences are MNHEY and SMNVEV (reference sequence). This CDR3 reads CASSPGLRNEQFF. CDR3 sequence (DNA): TGTGCCAGCAGTCCGGGACTACGCAATGAGCAGTTCTTC.

J is TRBJ1-1 and V is TRBV6-5, with D uncertain. Germline lookup yields CDR1 MNHEY and CDR2 SVGAGI. The CDR3 length is 15 residues. V dropped 2 bases and J dropped 1 base, with 11 bases sitting between them. The CDR3 DNA reads as TGTGCCAGCAGTTACACACAAGAGGGGAACACTGAAGCTTTCTTT. It translates to CASSYTQEGNTEAFF.

The chain couples TRBV12-5 to TRBJ1-2; D might be TRBD1 (5 bases). CDR1 and CDR2 (germline): LGHNT, FRNRAP. The CDR3 totals 15 residues. The V end was cut by 4 bases, the J end by 6 bases, with 18 bases between. This chain's CDR3 is CASGSELTGVDGYTF. Here the CDR3 DNA reads TGTGCTAGTGGTTCGGAGCTAACAGGAGTTGATGGCTACACCTTC.

The genes are TRBV5-8 and TRBJ2-7; 9 nucleotides line up with TRBD2. This CDR3 is 14 amino acids long. The junction had 9 bases not matched to a gene; V was cut back by 6 bases and J by 5 bases. Germline V lookup: CDR1 SGHTS, CDR2 YDEGEE. The CDR3 DNA is TGTGCCAGCACCTCGACTAGCGGTGCCGACGAGCAGTACTTC. As protein: CASTSTSGADEQYF.

The rearrangement joins TRBV10-3 to TRBJ1-2; TRBD1 might be the D (5 bases). CDR1 and CDR2 (germline): ENHRY, SYGVKD. The CDR3 is 12 amino acids. The V and J ends lost 10 bases and 6 bases respectively, with 15 bases between them. The CDR3, as DNA: TGTGCCACACAGGATTATGGCAATGGCTACACCTTC. This sequence encodes CATQDYGNGYTF.

This rearrangement joins TRBV30 to TRBJ1-5, with TRBD1 matching 7 bases. This CDR3 contains 14 residues. Germline loops: CDR1 GTSNPN, CDR2 SVGIG (reference sequence). J was trimmed by 4 bases and V by 5 bases; bases with no gene match: 8. The CDR3 bases are TGTGCCTGGGGTCAACCGGGACAGAATCAGCCCCAGCATTTT. Translated: CAWGQPGQNQPQHF.

The gene calls are TRBV4-2 and TRBJ1-1; D is unclear. This CDR3 region has 18 residues. Deletions cut 0 bases from V and 1 base from J, with 18 bases between. CDR1 LGHNA and CDR2 YNFKEQ come from the germline V gene. The CDR3 region is CASSQDTIMGGGNTEAFF. In DNA form, the CDR3 reads TGTGCCAGCAGCCAAGATACTATAATGGGAGGCGGGAACACTGAAGCTTTCTTT.

The chain links TRBV14 to TRBJ1-4, with D perhaps TRBD1 (6 bases). The CDR3 is 14 residues long. CDR1 SGHDN and CDR2 FVKESK come from the germline V gene. Trimming took off 4 bases at V and 6 bases at J, with 12 bases between the two ends. The DNA of the CDR3 is TGTGCCAGCAGCCCTACCAACAGGGATGAAAAACTGTTTTTT. As protein: CASSPTNRDEKLFF.

The chain employs TRBV13 and TRBJ2-7; 12 bases are shared with TRBD2. The V gene's germline CDR1 is PRHDT and CDR2 FYEKMQ (reference sequence). Losses at the gene ends were 0 bases for V and 2 bases for J; bases not matched to a gene: 14. The CDR3 contains 20 residues. CDR3: CASSLGLLAGGASYPYEQYF. CDR3 nucleotide sequence: TGTGCCAGCAGCTTAGGCCTCCTAGCGGGAGGGGCGAGTTACCCCTACGAGCAGTACTTC.

This chain links TRBV28 with TRBJ2-3; D may be TRBD1 (6 bases). The germline V gene has CDR1 MDHEN and CDR2 SYDVKM. Trimming cost V 8 bases and J 4 bases, with 16 bases left between them. The CDR3 totals 14 residues. The CDR3 loop is CASGGQYFSDTQYF. The CDR3, as DNA: TGTGCCAGCGGCGGACAGTATTTCTCAGATACGCAGTATTTT. Based on the CDR3 plus reference TRBV28 and TRBJ2-3, the full variable domain is DVKVTQSSRYLVKRTGEKVFLECVQDMDHENMFWYRQDPGLGLRLIYFSYDVKMKEKGDIPEGYSVSREKKERFSLILESASTNQTSMYLCASGGQYFSDTQYFGPGTRLTVL.